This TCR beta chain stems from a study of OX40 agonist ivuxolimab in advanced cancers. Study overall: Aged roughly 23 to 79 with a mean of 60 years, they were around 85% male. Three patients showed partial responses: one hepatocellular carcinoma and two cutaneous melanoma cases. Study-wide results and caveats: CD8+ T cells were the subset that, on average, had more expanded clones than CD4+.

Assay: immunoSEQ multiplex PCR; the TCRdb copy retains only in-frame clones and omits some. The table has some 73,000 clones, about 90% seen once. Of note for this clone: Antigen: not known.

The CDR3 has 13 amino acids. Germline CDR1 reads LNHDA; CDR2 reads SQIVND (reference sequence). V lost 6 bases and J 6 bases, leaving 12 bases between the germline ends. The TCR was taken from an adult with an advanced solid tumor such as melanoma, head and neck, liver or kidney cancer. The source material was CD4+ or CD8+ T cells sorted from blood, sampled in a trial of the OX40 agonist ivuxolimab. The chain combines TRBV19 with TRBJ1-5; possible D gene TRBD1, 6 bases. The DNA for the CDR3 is TGTGCCAGTAGCCGTACAGGGCTTCAGCCCCAGCATTTT. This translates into CASSRTGLQPQHF.